A selection of T cell receptor beta chains follows, all from one sample in a study of blood T cell repertoires in COVID-19. Assay: immunoSEQ multiplex PCR; the TCRdb copy retains only in-frame clones and omits some. Of 85,000 to 110,000 clones listed, around nine tenths are singletons. The sequenced sample consisted of peripheral blood. The receptors were gathered from a man aged 45-60 years in a cohort sampled during active COVID-19. Each CDR3 is given with its conserved first and last residue. A D gene is named only where the DNA matches it firmly. For some rows the clone size is stated as once, few or many, or as a class when expanded; others skip it.

J: TRBJ1-2
size: -
V: TRBV18
D: -
CDR3: CASSPRQDGGYTF
DNA: TGTGCCAGCTCACCCAGACAGGACGGGGGCTACACCTTC

J: TRBJ1-5
size: -
V: TRBV28
D: -
CDR3: CASSLGGDGQPQHF
DNA: TGTGCCAGCAGTTTAGGGGGGGATGGTCAGCCCCAGCATTTT

J: TRBJ1-1
size: once
V: TRBV4-3
D: -
CDR3: CASSQFGRGTEAFF
DNA: TGCGCCAGCAGCCAATTCGGGAGGGGAACTGAAGCTTTCTTT

J: TRBJ1-5
size: -
V: TRBV10-1
D: -
CDR3: CASSGKDRDPYSNQPQHF
DNA: TGCGCCAGCAGCGGGAAGGACAGAGATCCGTATAGCAATCAGCCCCAGCATTTT

J: TRBJ2-6
size: few
V: TRBV29-1
D: -
CDR3: CSVVGAGGANVLTF
DNA: TGCAGCGTTGTTGGGGCTGGTGGGGCCAACGTCCTGACTTTC

J: TRBJ2-1
size: -
V: TRBV5-1
D: TRBD2
CDR3: CASSLAPAGGEQFF
DNA: TGCGCCAGCAGCTTGGCTCCCGCGGGGGGGGAGCAGTTCTTC

J: TRBJ2-1
size: -
V: TRBV9
D: -
CDR3: CASSVGAGGLVAEQFF
DNA: TGTGCCAGCAGCGTAGGAGCCGGGGGTCTGGTGGCTGAGCAGTTCTTC

J: TRBJ1-1
size: -
V: TRBV9
D: TRBD1
CDR3: CASSVDAGTGRRGHTEAFF
DNA: TGTGCCAGCAGCGTAGACGCAGGGACAGGGAGAAGAGGGCACACTGAAGCTTTCTTT

J: TRBJ1-1
size: -
V: TRBV15
D: TRBD1
CDR3: CATSGDRAPQAVKAFF
DNA: TGTGCCACCAGCGGGGACAGGGCTCCCCAGGCTGTGAAAGCTTTCTTT

J: TRBJ2-3
size: -
V: TRBV29-1
D: -
CDR3: CSVADQGEADTQYF
DNA: TGCAGCGTTGCGGATCAAGGGGAGGCAGATACGCAGTATTTT

J: TRBJ2-5
size: -
V: TRBV7-2
D: TRBD2
CDR3: CASSSGLAGGQETQYF
DNA: TGTGCCAGCAGCTCTGGACTAGCGGGGGGTCAAGAGACCCAGTACTTC

J: TRBJ1-2
size: -
V: TRBV12-3/TRBV12-4
D: TRBD1
CDR3: CASSSQGHYGYTF
DNA: TGTGCCAGCAGTTCACAGGGGCACTATGGCTACACCTTC

J: TRBJ1-2
size: few
V: TRBV7-7
D: -
CDR3: CASSYAVVIVGDYGYTF
DNA: TGTGCTAGCAGCTATGCGGTCGTTATTGTGGGTGACTATGGCTACACCTTC

J: TRBJ2-3
size: -
V: TRBV5-1
D: TRBD1
CDR3: CASSLTGEWTDTQYF
DNA: TGCGCCAGCAGCTTGACAGGGGAGTGGACAGATACGCAGTATTTT

J: TRBJ1-2
size: -
V: TRBV5-6
D: -
CDR3: CASSLALDTNYGYTF
DNA: TGTGCCAGCAGCTTGGCGCTGGACACTAACTATGGCTACACCTTC

J: TRBJ2-2
size: -
V: TRBV12-5
D: TRBD2
CDR3: CASGLAPLAGGYPGELFF
DNA: TGTGCTAGTGGTCTCGCCCCCCTAGCGGGGGGATATCCCGGGGAGCTGTTTTTT

J: TRBJ2-3
size: -
V: TRBV19
D: TRBD1
CDR3: CASMGDRVTDTQYF
DNA: TGTGCCAGTATGGGGGACAGGGTCACAGATACGCAGTATTTT

J: TRBJ1-1
size: -
V: TRBV6-5
D: -
CDR3: CASSYRGRDTEAFF
DNA: TGTGCCAGCAGTTACAGGGGTCGAGACACTGAAGCTTTCTTT